This is a list of T cell receptor beta chains from one sample in a study of shared clonotypes between healthy human individuals. Sequencing used immunoSEQ multiplex PCR; TCRdb keeps in-frame clones, though not all of them. The sample consists of some 2.3 million clones, just over 90% of them appearing once. The material sequenced was naive CD4+ T cells from PBMCs. These receptors originate from a man younger than 35 in good health. Some clones in this sample may be carry-over from other donors' samples. Both conserved end residues are trimmed from each CDR3. A D gene is named only where the DNA matches it firmly.

d_call: NA
v_call: TRBV6-6
cdr3_aa: ASNGVNTGELF

d_call: NA
v_call: TRBV19
cdr3_aa: ASSHFDPIGGNEQF

d_call: TRBD1
v_call: TRBV10-3
cdr3_aa: ATARGQGEEKLF

d_call: TRBD1
v_call: TRBV6-1
cdr3_aa: ASSSRTGSYEQY

d_call: NA
v_call: TRBV7-2
cdr3_aa: ASSFARAGGGELF

d_call: NA
v_call: TRBV28
cdr3_aa: ASSLGGGISSTDTQY

d_call: TRBD1
v_call: TRBV7-3
cdr3_aa: ASSLGTGLSYEQY

d_call: NA
v_call: TRBV4-1
cdr3_aa: ATSSGTVYTEAF

d_call: NA
v_call: TRBV5-1
cdr3_aa: ASSVGPVSEQF

d_call: NA
v_call: TRBV6-1
cdr3_aa: ASRRNNEAF

d_call: NA
v_call: TRBV28
cdr3_aa: ASSLAGGNQPQH

d_call: NA
v_call: TRBV28
cdr3_aa: ASSVPGSPGGQPQH

d_call: TRBD1
v_call: TRBV2
cdr3_aa: ASGYRDRGYEQY

d_call: NA
v_call: TRBV5-1
cdr3_aa: ASSLGAGGPYEQY

d_call: TRBD2
v_call: TRBV2
cdr3_aa: ASSPGTSGNRAEQY

d_call: TRBD2
v_call: TRBV11-2
cdr3_aa: ASSLGVLAGPNEQF

d_call: TRBD1
v_call: TRBV7-2
cdr3_aa: ASSLTGPPGYT

d_call: NA
v_call: TRBV27
cdr3_aa: ASSSGMNTEAF

d_call: NA
v_call: TRBV6-6
cdr3_aa: ASRSQGGPQETQY

d_call: NA
v_call: TRBV18
cdr3_aa: ASSPLDKYREYNEQY

d_call: TRBD1
v_call: TRBV6-1
cdr3_aa: ASSETGTGRFYGYT

d_call: NA
v_call: TRBV7-2
cdr3_aa: ASSLVNTEAF

d_call: NA
v_call: TRBV28
cdr3_aa: ASSTLAVSSYNEQF

d_call: NA
v_call: TRBV5-1
cdr3_aa: ASSLHAEGTDTQY

d_call: NA
v_call: TRBV6-5
cdr3_aa: ASSYSWDTYNEQF

d_call: NA
v_call: TRBV6-6
cdr3_aa: ASSYRRASNQPQH

d_call: NA
v_call: TRBV19
cdr3_aa: ASRPAPLLYSNQPQH

d_call: TRBD1
v_call: TRBV7-2
cdr3_aa: ASSSSRDRAYEQY

d_call: TRBD1
v_call: TRBV29-1
cdr3_aa: SVEGGNGQGLTETQY

d_call: NA
v_call: TRBV5-6
cdr3_aa: ASSSTGLFRSGANVLT

d_call: TRBD1
v_call: TRBV28
cdr3_aa: ASSLRFGQGNTEAF

d_call: NA
v_call: TRBV2
cdr3_aa: ASSRDGLSNQPQH

d_call: TRBD1
v_call: TRBV2
cdr3_aa: ASSSRTGGYGYT

d_call: TRBD2
v_call: TRBV27
cdr3_aa: ASSSSGRNEQF